The 2 T cell receptor beta chains reported below all come from one sample, sequenced in a study of identical twins. TCRdb independently ran MiXCR on the 5' RACE reads; one entry per CDR3 protein. The sample includes around 230,000 distinct CDR3 sequences, 5.5% to 7.5% of them seen just once. Another study also made use of these data, one on T cells expressing NK-cell markers.

Sequenced: CD8+ T cells sorted from blood. The receptors come from a woman aged 18-30 years in good health.

In its sample, this clonotype was seen a few times. The CDR3 DNA reads as TGTGCCAGCAGCTCCAAACCCATTCTAGCGGGAGGTAACGAGCAGTACTTC. Its protein product is CASSSKPILAGGNEQYF. V and J are TRBV11-2 and TRBJ2-7; TRBD2 aligns across 11 bases. The V and J ends lost 4 bases and 5 bases, in that order; junction bases with no gene match: 13. Germline-derived CDR1 and CDR2 are SGHAT and FQNNGV. CDR3 length equals 17 residues.

This clonotype was detected many times. The chain links TRBV27 to TRBJ1-1, with a tentative D call TRBD1 (5 bases). Trimming cost V 8 bases and J 5 bases, with 18 bases left between them. This CDR3 comprises 14 residues. Germline lookup yields CDR1 MNHEY and CDR2 SMNVEV (reference sequence). CDR3 residues: CASGTSGTGTEAFF. Here the CDR3 DNA reads TGTGCCAGCGGGACGTCAGGCACGGGGACTGAAGCTTTCTTT.